This T cell receptor beta chain was recorded in a study of CD8+ T cells in alopecia areata. Study-wide background: For 6 to 18 months, tofacitinib was taken, and 6 months off drug followed.

Study-level findings and limits: Under tofacitinib, fewer expanded CD8+ clones appeared among the top 100 scalp clones. On tofacitinib, scalp and blood still held many of the expanded lesional clones.

This CDR3 has 12 residues. The V gene lost 3 bases and the J gene lost 7 bases, with 7 bases spanning the gap. CDR1 and CDR2 from the germline V gene are LNHDA and SQIVND (reference sequence). As the sequencing template, cDNA was produced by extracting RNA and reverse transcribing it. Only in-frame clones appear in the TCRdb table, and some are missing; sequencing was by immunoSEQ multiplex PCR. The table includes about 190,000 clones, 55% to 70% detected once. Treatment in this sample: oral pan-JAK inhibitor, 5-10 mg twice daily. This clone has a handful of counts. Its antigen is not known. The receptor comes from a human donor with alopecia areata. The specimen comprised CD4+ T cells sorted from blood, sampled at week 4, from a patient treated with tofacitinib. This chain joins TRBV19 and TRBJ2-1; D remains ambiguous. The CDR3 reads CASSISANEQFF. CDR3 in DNA: TGTGCCAGTAGTATCAGTGCAAATGAGCAGTTCTTC.